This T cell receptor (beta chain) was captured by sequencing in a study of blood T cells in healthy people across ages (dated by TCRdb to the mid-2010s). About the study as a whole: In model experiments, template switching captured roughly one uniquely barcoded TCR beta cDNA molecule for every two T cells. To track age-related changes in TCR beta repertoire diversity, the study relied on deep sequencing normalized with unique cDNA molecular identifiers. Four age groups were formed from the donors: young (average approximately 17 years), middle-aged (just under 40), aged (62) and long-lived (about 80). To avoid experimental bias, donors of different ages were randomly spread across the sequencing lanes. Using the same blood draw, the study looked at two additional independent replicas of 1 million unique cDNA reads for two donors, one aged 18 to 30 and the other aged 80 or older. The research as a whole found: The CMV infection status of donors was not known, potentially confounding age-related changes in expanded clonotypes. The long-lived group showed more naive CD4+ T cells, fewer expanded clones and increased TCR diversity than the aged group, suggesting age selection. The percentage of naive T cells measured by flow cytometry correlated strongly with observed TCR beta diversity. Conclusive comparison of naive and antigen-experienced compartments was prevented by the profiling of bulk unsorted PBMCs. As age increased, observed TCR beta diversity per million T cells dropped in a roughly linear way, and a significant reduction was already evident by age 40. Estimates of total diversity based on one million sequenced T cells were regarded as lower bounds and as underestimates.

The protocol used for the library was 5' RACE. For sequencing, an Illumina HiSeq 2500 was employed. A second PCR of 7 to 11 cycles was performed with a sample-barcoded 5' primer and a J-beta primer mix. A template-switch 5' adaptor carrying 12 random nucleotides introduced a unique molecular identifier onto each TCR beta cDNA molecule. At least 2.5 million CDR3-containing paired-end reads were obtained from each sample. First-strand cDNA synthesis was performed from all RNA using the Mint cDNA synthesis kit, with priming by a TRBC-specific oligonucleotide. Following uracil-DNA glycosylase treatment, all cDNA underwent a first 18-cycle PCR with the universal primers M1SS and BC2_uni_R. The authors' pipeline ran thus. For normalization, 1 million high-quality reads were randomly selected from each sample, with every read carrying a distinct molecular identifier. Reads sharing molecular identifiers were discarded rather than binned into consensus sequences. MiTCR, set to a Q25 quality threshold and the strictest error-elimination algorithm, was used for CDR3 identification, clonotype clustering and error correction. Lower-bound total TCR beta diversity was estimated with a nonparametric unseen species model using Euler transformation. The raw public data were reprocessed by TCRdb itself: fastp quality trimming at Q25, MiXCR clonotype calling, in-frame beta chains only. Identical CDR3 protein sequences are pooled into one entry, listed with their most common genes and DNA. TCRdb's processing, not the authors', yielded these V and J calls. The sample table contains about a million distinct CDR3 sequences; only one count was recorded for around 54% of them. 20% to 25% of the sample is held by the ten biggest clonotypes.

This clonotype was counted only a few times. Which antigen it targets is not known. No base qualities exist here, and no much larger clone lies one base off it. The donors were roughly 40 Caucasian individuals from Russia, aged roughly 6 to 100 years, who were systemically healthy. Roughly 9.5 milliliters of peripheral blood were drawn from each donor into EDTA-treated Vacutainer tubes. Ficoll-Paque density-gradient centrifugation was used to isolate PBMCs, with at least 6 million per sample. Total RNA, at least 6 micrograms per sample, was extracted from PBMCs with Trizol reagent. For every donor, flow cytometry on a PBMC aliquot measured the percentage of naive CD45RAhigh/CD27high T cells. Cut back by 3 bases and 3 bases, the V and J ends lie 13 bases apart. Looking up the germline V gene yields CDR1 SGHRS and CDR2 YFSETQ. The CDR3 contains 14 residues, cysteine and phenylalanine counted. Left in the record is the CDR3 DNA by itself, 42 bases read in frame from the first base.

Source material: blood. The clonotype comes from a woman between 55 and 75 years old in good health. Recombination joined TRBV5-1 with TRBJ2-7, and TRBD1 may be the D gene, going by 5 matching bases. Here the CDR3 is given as CASSSQSQGYEQYF. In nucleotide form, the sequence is TGCGCCAGCAGCTCCCAGAGTCAGGGCTACGAGCAGTACTTC.